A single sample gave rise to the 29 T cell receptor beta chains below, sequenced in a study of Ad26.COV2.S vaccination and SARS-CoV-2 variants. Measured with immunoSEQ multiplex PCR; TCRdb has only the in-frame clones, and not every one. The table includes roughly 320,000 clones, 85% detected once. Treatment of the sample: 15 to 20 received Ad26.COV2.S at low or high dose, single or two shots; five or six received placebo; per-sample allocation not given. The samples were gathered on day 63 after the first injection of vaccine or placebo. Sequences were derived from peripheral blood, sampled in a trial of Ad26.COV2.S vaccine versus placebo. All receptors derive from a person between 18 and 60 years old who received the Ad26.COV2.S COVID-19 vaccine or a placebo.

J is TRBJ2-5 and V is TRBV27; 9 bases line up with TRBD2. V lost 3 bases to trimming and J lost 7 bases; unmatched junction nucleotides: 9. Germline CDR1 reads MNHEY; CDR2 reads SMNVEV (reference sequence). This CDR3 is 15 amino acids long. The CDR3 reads CASSLASGAPRTQYF. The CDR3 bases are TGTGCCAGCAGTTTGGCTAGCGGGGCCCCCAGGACCCAGTACTTC.

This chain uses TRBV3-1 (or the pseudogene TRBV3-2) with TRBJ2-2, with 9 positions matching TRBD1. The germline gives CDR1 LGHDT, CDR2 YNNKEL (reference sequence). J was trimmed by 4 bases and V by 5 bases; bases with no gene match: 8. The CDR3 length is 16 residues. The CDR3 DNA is TGTGCCAGCAGCTTGACAGGGGGATTTTCCACCGGGGAGCTGTTTTTT. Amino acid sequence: CASSLTGGFSTGELFF.

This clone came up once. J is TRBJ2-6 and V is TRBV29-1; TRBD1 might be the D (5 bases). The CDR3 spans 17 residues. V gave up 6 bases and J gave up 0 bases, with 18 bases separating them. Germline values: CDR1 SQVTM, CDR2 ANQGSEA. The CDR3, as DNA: TGCAGCGTCGGCCCCCCCACAGGCGGCTCTGGGGCCAACGTCCTGACTTTC. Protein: CSVGPPTGGSGANVLTF.

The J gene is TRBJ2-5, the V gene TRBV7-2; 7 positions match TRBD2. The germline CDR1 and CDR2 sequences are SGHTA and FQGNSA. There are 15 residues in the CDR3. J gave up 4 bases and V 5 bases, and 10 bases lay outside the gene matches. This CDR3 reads CASSKNRGVGETQYF. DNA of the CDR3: TGTGCCAGCAGCAAGAATCGGGGGGTTGGAGAGACCCAGTACTTC.

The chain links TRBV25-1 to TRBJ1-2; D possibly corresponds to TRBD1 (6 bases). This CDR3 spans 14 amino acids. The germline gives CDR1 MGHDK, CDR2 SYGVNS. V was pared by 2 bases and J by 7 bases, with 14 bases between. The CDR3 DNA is TGTGCCAGCAGTGAAAGGGGGATATGGGCTGGCTACACCTTC. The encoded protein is CASSERGIWAGYTF.

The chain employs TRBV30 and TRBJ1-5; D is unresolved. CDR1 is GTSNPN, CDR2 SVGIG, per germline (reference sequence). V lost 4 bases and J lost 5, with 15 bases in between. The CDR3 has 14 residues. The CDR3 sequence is CAWTPPSRHQPQHF. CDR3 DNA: TGTGCCTGGACCCCACCGTCGCGGCATCAGCCCCAGCATTTT.

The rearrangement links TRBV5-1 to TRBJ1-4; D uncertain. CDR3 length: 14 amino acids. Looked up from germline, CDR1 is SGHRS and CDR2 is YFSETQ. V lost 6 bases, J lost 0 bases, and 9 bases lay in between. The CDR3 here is CASKVTPTNEKLFF. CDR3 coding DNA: TGCGCCAGCAAGGTCACCCCAACTAATGAAAAACTGTTTTTT.

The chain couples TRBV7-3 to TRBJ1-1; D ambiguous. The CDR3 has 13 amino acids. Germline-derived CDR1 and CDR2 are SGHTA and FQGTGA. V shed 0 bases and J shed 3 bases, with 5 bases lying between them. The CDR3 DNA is TGTGCCAGCAGCTTAACGCAGCACACTGAAGCTTTCTTT. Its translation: CASSLTQHTEAFF.

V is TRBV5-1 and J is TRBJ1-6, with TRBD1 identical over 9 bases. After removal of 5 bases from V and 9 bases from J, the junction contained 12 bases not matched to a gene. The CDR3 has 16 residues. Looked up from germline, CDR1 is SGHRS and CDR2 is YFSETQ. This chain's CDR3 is CASSSGTGMFGSPLHF. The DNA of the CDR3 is TGCGCCAGCAGTTCCGGGACAGGGATGTTTGGTTCACCCCTCCACTTT.

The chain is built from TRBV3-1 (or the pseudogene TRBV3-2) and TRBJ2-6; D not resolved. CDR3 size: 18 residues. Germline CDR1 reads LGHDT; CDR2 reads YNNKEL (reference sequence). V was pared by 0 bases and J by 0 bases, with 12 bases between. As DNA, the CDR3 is TGTGCCAGCAGCCAAGATCTAAACGGCTACTCTGGGGCCAACGTCCTGACTTTC. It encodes CASSQDLNGYSGANVLTF.

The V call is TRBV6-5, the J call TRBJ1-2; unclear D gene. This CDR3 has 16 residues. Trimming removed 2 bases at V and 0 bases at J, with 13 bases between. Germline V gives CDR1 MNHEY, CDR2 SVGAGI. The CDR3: CASSYGKGPSNYGYTF. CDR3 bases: TGTGCCAGCAGTTACGGAAAGGGCCCTTCTAACTATGGCTACACCTTC.

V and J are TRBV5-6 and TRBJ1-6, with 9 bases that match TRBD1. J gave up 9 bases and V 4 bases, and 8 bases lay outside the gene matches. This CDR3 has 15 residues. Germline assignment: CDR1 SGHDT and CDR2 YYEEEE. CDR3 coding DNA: TGTGCCAGCAGCCCGGGGGACAGGGTTGGTTCACCCCTCCACTTT. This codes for CASSPGDRVGSPLHF. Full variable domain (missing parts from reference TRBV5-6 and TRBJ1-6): DAGVTQSPTHLIKTRGQQVTLRCSPKSGHDTVSWYQQALGQGPQFIFQYYEEEERQRGNFPDRFSGHQFPNYSSELNVNALLLGDSALYLCASSPGDRVGSPLHFGNGTRLTVT.

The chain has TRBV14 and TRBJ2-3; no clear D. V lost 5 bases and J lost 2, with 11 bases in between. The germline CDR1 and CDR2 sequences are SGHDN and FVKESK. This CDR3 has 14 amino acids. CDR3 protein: CASSFSRATDTQYF. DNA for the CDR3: TGTGCCAGCAGCTTTTCACGGGCCACAGATACGCAGTATTTT.

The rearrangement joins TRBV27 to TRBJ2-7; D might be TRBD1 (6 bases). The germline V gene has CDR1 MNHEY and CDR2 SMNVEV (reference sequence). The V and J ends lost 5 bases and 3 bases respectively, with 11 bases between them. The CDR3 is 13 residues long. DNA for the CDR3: TGTGCCAGCAGTCACGGACAGAACTACGAGCAGTACTTC. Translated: CASSHGQNYEQYF.

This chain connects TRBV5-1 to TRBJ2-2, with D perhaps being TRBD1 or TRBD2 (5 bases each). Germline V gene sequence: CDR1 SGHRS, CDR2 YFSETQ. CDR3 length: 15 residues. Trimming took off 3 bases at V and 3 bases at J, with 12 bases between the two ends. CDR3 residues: CASSSAGTDTGELFF. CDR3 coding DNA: TGCGCCAGCAGCTCCGCCGGGACCGACACCGGGGAGCTGTTTTTT.

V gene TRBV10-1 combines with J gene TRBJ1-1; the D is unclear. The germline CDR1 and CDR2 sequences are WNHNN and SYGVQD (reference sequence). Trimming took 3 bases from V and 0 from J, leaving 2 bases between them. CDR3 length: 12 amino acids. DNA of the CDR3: TGCGCCAGCAGTGATTTGAACACTGAAGCTTTCTTT. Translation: CASSDLNTEAFF.

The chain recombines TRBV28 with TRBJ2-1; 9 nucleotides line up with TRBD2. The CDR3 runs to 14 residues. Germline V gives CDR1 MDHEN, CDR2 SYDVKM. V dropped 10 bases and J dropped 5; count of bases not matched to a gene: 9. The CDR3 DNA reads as TGTGCCACCAGGGGAGCGGGGGGACACAATGAGCAGTTCTTC. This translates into CATRGAGGHNEQFF.

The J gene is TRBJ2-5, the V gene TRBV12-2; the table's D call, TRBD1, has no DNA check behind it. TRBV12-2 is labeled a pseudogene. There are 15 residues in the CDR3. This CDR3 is CASRSWTGLQETQYF. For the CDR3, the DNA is TGTGCAAGTCGCTCGTGGACAGGCCTACAAGAGACCCAGTACTTC.

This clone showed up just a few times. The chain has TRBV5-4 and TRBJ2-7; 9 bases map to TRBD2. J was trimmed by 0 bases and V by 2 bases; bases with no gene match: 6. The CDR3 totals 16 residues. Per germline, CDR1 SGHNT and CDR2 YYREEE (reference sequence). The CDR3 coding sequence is TGTGCCAGCAGCTTTAAAAGCGGGGGGTTCTCCTACGAGCAGTACTTC. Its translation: CASSFKSGGFSYEQYF.

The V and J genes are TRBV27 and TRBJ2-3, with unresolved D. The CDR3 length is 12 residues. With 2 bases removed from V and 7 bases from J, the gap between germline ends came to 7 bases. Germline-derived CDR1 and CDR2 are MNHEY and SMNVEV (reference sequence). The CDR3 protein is CASSLRTHTQYF. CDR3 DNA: TGTGCCAGCAGTTTAAGAACTCATACGCAGTATTTT.

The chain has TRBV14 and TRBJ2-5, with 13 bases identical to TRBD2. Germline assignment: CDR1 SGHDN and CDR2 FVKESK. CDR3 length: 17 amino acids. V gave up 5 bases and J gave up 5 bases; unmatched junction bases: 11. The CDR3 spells CASSKRLAGGSTETQYF. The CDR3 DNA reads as TGTGCCAGCAGCAAAAGACTAGCGGGGGGTAGCACGGAGACCCAGTACTTC.

The CDR3 DNA reads as TGTGCCAGCAGTTACGCCGCCGCGGATTATAATTCACCCCTCCACTTT. Its translation is CASSYAAADYNSPLHF. The V and J genes are TRBV6-2 or TRBV6-3 and TRBJ1-6; D not resolved. The CDR3 is 16 residues long. Germline lookup yields CDR1 MNHEY and CDR2 SVGEGT. V lost 2 bases and J lost 4, with 12 bases in between.

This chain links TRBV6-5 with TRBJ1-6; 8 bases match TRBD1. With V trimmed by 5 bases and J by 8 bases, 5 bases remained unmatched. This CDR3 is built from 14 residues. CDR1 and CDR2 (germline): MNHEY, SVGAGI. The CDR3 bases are TGTGCCAGCAGTAAGGACAGGGCGGATTCACCCCTCCACTTT. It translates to CASSKDRADSPLHF.

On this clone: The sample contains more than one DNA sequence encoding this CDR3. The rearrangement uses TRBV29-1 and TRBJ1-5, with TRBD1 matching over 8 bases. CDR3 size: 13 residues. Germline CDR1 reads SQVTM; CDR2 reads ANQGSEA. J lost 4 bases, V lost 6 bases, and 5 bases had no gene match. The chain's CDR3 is CSVRQGRNQPQHF. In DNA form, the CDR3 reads TGCAGCGTGCGACAGGGGCGTAATCAGCCCCAGCATTTT.

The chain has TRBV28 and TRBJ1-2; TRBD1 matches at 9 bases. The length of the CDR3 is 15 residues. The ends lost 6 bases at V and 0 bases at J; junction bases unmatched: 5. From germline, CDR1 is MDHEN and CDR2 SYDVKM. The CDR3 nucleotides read TGTGCCAGCAGCTCCGGGACAGGGACTAACTATGGCTACACCTTC. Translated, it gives CASSSGTGTNYGYTF.

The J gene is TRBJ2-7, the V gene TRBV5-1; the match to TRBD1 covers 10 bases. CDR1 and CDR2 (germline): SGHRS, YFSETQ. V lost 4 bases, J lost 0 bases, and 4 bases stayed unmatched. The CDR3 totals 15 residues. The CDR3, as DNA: TGCGCCAGCAGCGCGGGGACAGGGGTCTCCTACGAGCAGTACTTC. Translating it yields CASSAGTGVSYEQYF.

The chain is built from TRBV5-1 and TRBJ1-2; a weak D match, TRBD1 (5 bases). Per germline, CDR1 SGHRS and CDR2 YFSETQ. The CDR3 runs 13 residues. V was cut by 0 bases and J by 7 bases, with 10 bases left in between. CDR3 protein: CASSLDDSSGYTF. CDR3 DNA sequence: TGCGCCAGCAGCTTGGACGACAGTAGTGGCTACACCTTC.

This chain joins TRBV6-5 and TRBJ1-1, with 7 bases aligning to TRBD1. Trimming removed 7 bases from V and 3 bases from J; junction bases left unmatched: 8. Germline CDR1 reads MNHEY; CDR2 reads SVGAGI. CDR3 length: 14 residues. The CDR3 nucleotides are TGTGCCAGCATGAGCCGGGACAGTTACACTGAAGCTTTCTTT. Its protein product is CASMSRDSYTEAFF.

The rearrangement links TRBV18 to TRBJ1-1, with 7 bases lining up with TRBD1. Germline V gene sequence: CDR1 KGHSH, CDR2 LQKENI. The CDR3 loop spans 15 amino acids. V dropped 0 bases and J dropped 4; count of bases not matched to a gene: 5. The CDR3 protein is CASSPPRGHITEAFF. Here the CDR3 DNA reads TGTGCCAGCTCACCACCGAGGGGGCATATCACTGAAGCTTTCTTT.